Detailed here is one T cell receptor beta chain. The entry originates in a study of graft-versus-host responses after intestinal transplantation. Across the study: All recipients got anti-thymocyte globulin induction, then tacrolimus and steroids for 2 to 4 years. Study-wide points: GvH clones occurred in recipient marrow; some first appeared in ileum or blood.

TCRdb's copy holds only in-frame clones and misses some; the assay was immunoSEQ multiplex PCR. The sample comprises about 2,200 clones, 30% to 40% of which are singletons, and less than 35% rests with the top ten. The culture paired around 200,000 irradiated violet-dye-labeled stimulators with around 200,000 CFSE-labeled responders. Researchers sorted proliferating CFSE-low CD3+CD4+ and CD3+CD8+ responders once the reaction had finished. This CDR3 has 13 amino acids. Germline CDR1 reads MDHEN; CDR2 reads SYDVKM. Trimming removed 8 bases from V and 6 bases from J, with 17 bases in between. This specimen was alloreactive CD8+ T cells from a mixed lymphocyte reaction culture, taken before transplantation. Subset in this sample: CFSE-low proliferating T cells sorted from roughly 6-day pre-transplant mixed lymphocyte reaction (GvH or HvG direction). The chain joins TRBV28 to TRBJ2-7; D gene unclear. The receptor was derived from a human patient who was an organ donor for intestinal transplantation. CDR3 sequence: CASRPPPYPEQYF. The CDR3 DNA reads TGTGCCAGCCGTCCCCCCCCTTACCCCGAGCAGTACTTC.